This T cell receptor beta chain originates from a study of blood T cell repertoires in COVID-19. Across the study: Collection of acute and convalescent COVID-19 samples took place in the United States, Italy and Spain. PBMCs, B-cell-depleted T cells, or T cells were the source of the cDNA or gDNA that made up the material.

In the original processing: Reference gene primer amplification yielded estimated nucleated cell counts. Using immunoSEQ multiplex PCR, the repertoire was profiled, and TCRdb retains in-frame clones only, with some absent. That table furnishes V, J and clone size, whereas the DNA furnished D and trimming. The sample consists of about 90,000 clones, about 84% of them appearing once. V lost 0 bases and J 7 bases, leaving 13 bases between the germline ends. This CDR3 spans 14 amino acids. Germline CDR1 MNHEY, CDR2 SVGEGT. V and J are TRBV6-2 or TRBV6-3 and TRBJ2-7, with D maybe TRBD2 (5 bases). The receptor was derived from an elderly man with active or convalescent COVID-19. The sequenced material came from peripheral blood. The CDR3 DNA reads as TGTGCCAGCAGTTACTCGGGCCAGTCGGGGGAGCAGTACTTC. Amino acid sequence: CASSYSGQSGEQYF.